This T cell receptor beta chain came from a study of cytomegalovirus exposure and HLA in healthy donors. In the PCR, 60 Vbeta and 13 Jbeta primers were used. Generated by immunoSEQ multiplex PCR, the TCRdb table keeps only in-frame clones and is missing some. The table records 100,000 to 150,000 clones, 79% of them present only once. Concerning this clone: What it recognizes is unknown.

Study outcomes and limitations: A few chains linked to CMV were shown in vitro to be specific for CMV antigens. Researchers left out some V segments, among them TRBV6-2 and TRBV6-3, as indistinguishable.

The CDR3 consists of 14 residues. Germline lookup yields CDR1 SGHRS and CDR2 YFSETQ. This chain joins TRBV5-1 and TRBJ2-5; 7 bases align to TRBD1. The tail of the sequence fits TRBJ2-7 better, so the J call may be wrong. This TCR was recovered from a man aged 18 to 29 in good health and CMV-seronegative. Sequencing was performed on PBMCs. CDR3 bases: TGCGCCAGCAGTTCGGGACAGATTACCTACGAGCAGTACTTC. Its translation is CASSSGQITYEQYF.